This is a list of T cell receptor beta chains from one sample in a study of blood T cell repertoires in COVID-19. Clones were sequenced by immunoSEQ multiplex PCR, and TCRdb holds only the in-frame ones, with some missing. The sample lists roughly 250,000 clones; about 91% were seen once. The sequenced material came from PBMCs or T cells enriched from blood (not recorded which). The receptors were gathered from a woman between 35 and 50 years old with acute COVID-19. CDR3s include the opening cysteine and the closing phenylalanine or tryptophan.

V gene	J gene	CDR3 protein
TRBV7-2	TRBJ2-5	CASSGRDTYKETQYF
TRBV19	TRBJ2-3	CASSDGLAGTGDTQYF
TRBV12-3/TRBV12-4	TRBJ1-2	CASSYRGGYTF
TRBV6-5	TRBJ2-2	CASSYGGIGELFF
TRBV9	TRBJ1-1	CASSPHMRAEAFF
TRBV19	TRBJ1-1	CASSWGVNTEAFF
TRBV19	TRBJ2-1	CASSTPGLAGYLGGYNEQFF
TRBV30	TRBJ2-2	CAGKVGLAGISGELFF
TRBV2	TRBJ2-3	CASSISRMYGDTQYF
TRBV11-3	TRBJ2-1	CASSLGLAGGPPFYNEQFF
TRBV5-4	TRBJ2-2	CASSSDTGELFF
TRBV3-1/TRBV3-2	TRBJ2-3	CASSQTGKTDTQYF
TRBV5-1	TRBJ2-1	CASSLGGGGAYNEQFF